This note documents a single TCR beta chain sequence. CDR1 is SGHVS and CDR2 is FQNEAQ in the germline V gene. V lost 4 bases to trimming and J lost 9 bases; unmatched junction nucleotides: 17. This CDR3 region has 17 residues. Using immunoSEQ multiplex PCR, the repertoire was profiled, and TCRdb retains in-frame clones only, with some absent. The sample holds about 260,000 clones, about 85% seen once. These data belong to a study of blood T cell repertoires in COVID-19. About the study: Samples taken during acute and convalescent COVID-19 were collected in the United States, Italy and Spain.

The J gene is TRBJ2-1, the V gene TRBV7-8; 8 bases line up with TRBD2. The sample comprised peripheral blood. The receptor was derived from a man aged 55-75 years with acute or convalescent COVID-19. DNA for the CDR3: TGTGCCAGCAGCTCCGCTGAACCGGGACTAGTATCTGGTGAGCAGTTCTTC. Translated, it gives CASSSAEPGLVSGEQFF.